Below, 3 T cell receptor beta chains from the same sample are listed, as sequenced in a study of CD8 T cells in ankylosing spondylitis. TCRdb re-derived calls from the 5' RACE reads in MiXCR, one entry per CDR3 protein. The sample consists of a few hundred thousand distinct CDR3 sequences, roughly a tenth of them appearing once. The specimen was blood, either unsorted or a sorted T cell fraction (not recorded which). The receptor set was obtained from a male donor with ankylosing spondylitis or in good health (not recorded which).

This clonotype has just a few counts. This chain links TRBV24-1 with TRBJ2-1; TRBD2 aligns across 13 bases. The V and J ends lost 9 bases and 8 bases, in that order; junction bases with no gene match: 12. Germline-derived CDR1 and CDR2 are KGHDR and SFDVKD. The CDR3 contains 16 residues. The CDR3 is CATGATGLAGWDEQFF. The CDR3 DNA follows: TGTGCCACCGGTGCCACGGGACTAGCGGGGTGGGATGAGCAGTTCTTC.

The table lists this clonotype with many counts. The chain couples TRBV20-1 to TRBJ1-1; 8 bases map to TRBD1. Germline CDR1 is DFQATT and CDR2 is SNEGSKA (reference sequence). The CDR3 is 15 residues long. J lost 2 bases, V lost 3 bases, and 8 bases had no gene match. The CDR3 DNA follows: TGCAGTGCTAGCTACCCGGGACAGGCCAACACTGAAGCTTTCTTT. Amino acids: CSASYPGQANTEAFF.

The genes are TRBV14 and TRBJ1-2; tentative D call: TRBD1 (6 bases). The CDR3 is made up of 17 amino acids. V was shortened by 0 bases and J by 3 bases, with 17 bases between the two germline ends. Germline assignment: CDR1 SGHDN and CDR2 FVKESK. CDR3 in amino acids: CASSQDYSSGVYYGYTF. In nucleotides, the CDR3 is TGTGCCAGCAGCCAAGATTATTCATCAGGGGTCTACTATGGCTACACCTTC. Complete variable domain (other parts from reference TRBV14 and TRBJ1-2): EAGVTQFPSHSVIEKGQTVTLRCDPISGHDNLYWYRRVMGKEIKFLLHFVKESKQDESGMPNNRFLAERTGGTYSTLKVQPAELEDSGVYFCASSQDYSSGVYYGYTFGSGTRLTVV.